The subject of this entry is one T cell receptor beta chain. What it binds is not known. This entry is derived from a study of OX40 agonist ivuxolimab in advanced cancers. Study at large: In this trial design, patients received ivuxolimab intravenously at 0.01 to 10 mg/kg every 2 weeks. Dose-escalation patients were diagnosed with hepatocellular carcinoma, melanoma, renal cell cancer or head and neck cancer. Study-level findings and limits: Among patients with partial responses at 0.1-3.0 mg/kg, clonal expansion was among the lowest. There was clonal expansion of CD4+ and CD8+ blood T cells by week 6 at 0.1 to 3.0 mg/kg.

There are 14 residues in the CDR3. Germline assignment: CDR1 KGHSH and CDR2 LQKENI. V lost 4 bases to trimming and J lost 8 bases, with 14 bases between them. Assay: immunoSEQ multiplex PCR; the TCRdb copy retains only in-frame clones and omits some. Of approximately 66,000 clones in the sample, more than 70% were seen once. The receptor's source is an adult with an advanced solid tumor such as melanoma, head and neck, liver or kidney cancer. This sequence joins TRBV18 and TRBJ1-4; no firm D call. The sample was CD4+ or CD8+ T cells sorted from blood, taken in a trial of the OX40 agonist ivuxolimab. The DNA for the CDR3 is TGTGCCAGCTCACTCTTAGTCGCGGCCGAAAAACTGTTTTTT. This translates into CASSLLVAAEKLFF.